This passage covers 28 T cell receptor beta chains from one sample sequenced in a study of T cells in localized non-small cell lung cancer. The repertoire was sequenced with immunoSEQ multiplex PCR; TCRdb's copy has only in-frame clones and lacks some. The sample includes under 3,500 clones, about a quarter seen only once; the top ten take roughly 7.7%. The sample consisted of normal lung tissue next to the tumor, taken before any cancer treatment. The receptors were gathered from a man aged 35-75 years with stage I lung adenocarcinoma.

The CDR3 loop reads CASSLDLSGTEAFF. The CDR3 coding sequence is TGCGCCAGCAGCTTGGACCTATCCGGCACTGAAGCTTTCTTT. The chain is built from TRBV5-1 and TRBJ1-1; no clear D. Trimming removed 0 bases at V and 4 bases at J, with 10 bases between. Germline V gene sequence: CDR1 SGHRS, CDR2 YFSETQ. CDR3 length equals 14 residues.

V gene TRBV19 combines with J gene TRBJ1-2, with 7 bases aligning to TRBD1. With 5 bases clipped from V and 1 base from J, the junction kept 10 bases outside the gene matches. The CDR3 runs to 16 residues. Germline values: CDR1 LNHDA, CDR2 SQIVND (reference sequence). The CDR3 protein is CASSPRQGGDNYGYTF. Written as DNA, the CDR3 is TGTGCCAGTAGTCCGAGACAGGGTGGGGATAACTATGGCTACACCTTC.

This clone came up a few times. The rearrangement joins TRBV11-3 to TRBJ2-3; D gene uncertain. Trimming took 2 bases from V and 2 from J, leaving 11 bases between them. The CDR3 has 15 amino acids. Germline-derived CDR1 and CDR2 are SGHNT and YENEEA. CDR3 sequence: CASSLSTGPTDTQYF. The CDR3 nucleotides read TGTGCCAGCAGCTTATCTACGGGCCCCACAGATACGCAGTATTTT.

The chain links TRBV10-2 to TRBJ1-1; 10 nucleotides match TRBD1. In germline, CDR1 is WSHSY, CDR2 SAAADI. V was clipped by 3 bases and J by 0 bases; unmatched bases: 7. The CDR3 has 17 amino acids. The CDR3 here is CASSDYGTGVMNTEAFF. The CDR3 bases are TGCGCCAGCAGTGATTATGGGACAGGGGTTATGAACACTGAAGCTTTCTTT.

V is TRBV9 and J is TRBJ2-2; 8 bases agree with TRBD2. The CDR3 runs 17 residues. V dropped 5 bases and J dropped 1; count of bases not matched to a gene: 10. CDR1 and CDR2 from the germline V gene are SGDLS and YYNGEE. CDR3 nucleotide sequence: TGTGCCAGCAGTCTCCCGGGAGCGGGAGTGAACACCGGGGAGCTGTTTTTT. This gives the protein CASSLPGAGVNTGELFF.

By share of the sample, this clone is medium-sized. The chain is built from TRBV6-8 and TRBJ1-5, with D perhaps TRBD1 (6 bases). V was pared by 3 bases and J by 0 bases, with 15 bases between. Per the germline V gene, CDR1 is MNHGY and CDR2 is SAAAGT. The CDR3 consists of 17 residues. The CDR3 sequence: CASSYPGQTYSNQPQHF. The CDR3 region has the DNA TGTGCCAGCAGTTATCCCGGACAGACCTATAGCAATCAGCCCCAGCATTTT.

The CDR3 spells CASSQWLGRQETQYF. CDR3 DNA sequence: TGTGCCAGCAGCCAGTGGTTGGGCAGGCAAGAGACCCAGTACTTC. This chain links TRBV14 with TRBJ2-5, with D unclear. The ends were cut back, 3 bases at V and 2 bases at J, with 13 bases in the middle. The CDR3 is 15 amino acids. Germline V gives CDR1 SGHDN, CDR2 FVKESK.

This clone was seen only a few times. V and J are TRBV11-3 and TRBJ2-5, with 7 bases lining up with TRBD2. Germline loops: CDR1 SGHNT, CDR2 YENEEA. This CDR3 has 15 amino acids. The V gene end was trimmed by 3 bases and the J gene end by 5 bases; junction bases not matched to a gene: 9. The CDR3 here is CASSFGGGRDETQYF. CDR3 DNA sequence: TGTGCCAGCAGCTTCGGTGGAGGGAGGGACGAGACCCAGTACTTC.

The J gene is TRBJ1-1, the V gene TRBV9, with D possibly being TRBD1 (5 bases). The V and J ends lost 3 bases and 0 bases respectively, with 12 bases between them. The CDR3 spans 15 residues. CDR1 and CDR2 from the germline V gene are SGDLS and YYNGEE. The CDR3 spells CASSAKQVMNTEAFF. The CDR3 DNA follows: TGTGCCAGCAGCGCTAAACAGGTCATGAACACTGAAGCTTTCTTT.

This clone was recorded a few times. V gene TRBV7-2 combines with J gene TRBJ1-1; D call uncertain. This CDR3 comprises 13 residues. Germline V gene lookup returns CDR1 SGHTA and CDR2 FQGNSA. V shed 5 bases and J shed 1 base, with 8 bases lying between them. CDR3 coding DNA: TGTGCCAGCAGCGTAACTACGAACACTGAAGCTTTCTTT. Its translation is CASSVTTNTEAFF.

This clone was found a few times. V usage is TRBV11-3 and J usage is TRBJ2-5; possibly TRBD2 for D (5 bases). Trimming removed 2 bases at V and 4 bases at J, with 11 bases between. Germline CDR1 SGHNT, CDR2 YENEEA. The CDR3 loop spans 14 amino acids. The CDR3 DNA sequence: TGTGCCAGCAGCTTACGGGGAGAGGGAGAGACCCAGTACTTC. As protein: CASSLRGEGETQYF.

This clone is categorized as large. This chain joins TRBV6-8 and TRBJ2-1, with D unresolved. CDR3 length: 14 amino acids. Trimming took off 2 bases at V and 8 bases at J, with 13 bases between the two ends. The V gene's germline CDR1 is MNHGY and CDR2 SAAAGT. CDR3 sequence: CASSYGPLVDEQFF. The DNA for the CDR3 is TGTGCCAGCAGTTACGGTCCTTTGGTCGATGAGCAGTTCTTC.

This clone is medium-sized by share. V is TRBV9 and J is TRBJ1-3; TRBD1 aligns across 7 bases. CDR1 and CDR2 from the germline V gene are SGDLS and YYNGEE. V trimming: 3 bases; J trimming: 0 bases; junction bases outside the gene matches: 3. The length of the CDR3 is 15 residues. CDR3: CASSEGQLSGNTIYF. DNA of the CDR3: TGTGCCAGCAGCGAGGGACAGCTCTCTGGAAACACCATATATTTT.

V usage is TRBV19 and J usage is TRBJ1-1; D possibly corresponds to TRBD1 (5 bases). V was trimmed by 3 bases and J by 5 bases, leaving 16 bases between them. Germline V CDR1 and CDR2: LNHDA, SQIVND (reference sequence). The length of the CDR3 is 15 residues. In DNA, the CDR3 is TGTGCCAGTAGTATTTTCCCGGGGCCCGGGACTGAAGCTTTCTTT. Translating gives CASSIFPGPGTEAFF. The full variable domain, with the rest looked up from reference TRBV19 and TRBJ1-1, is DGGITQSPKYLFRKEGQNVTLSCEQNLNHDAMYWYRQDPGQGLRLIYYSQIVNDFQKGDIAEGYSVSREKKESFPLTVTSAQKNPTAFYLCASSIFPGPGTEAFFGQGTRLTVV.

This chain links TRBV6-8 with TRBJ2-1; TRBD2 agrees at 10 bases. CDR1 and CDR2 (germline): MNHGY, SAAAGT. Trimming removed 6 bases from V and 9 bases from J; junction bases left unmatched: 11. The CDR3 totals 15 residues. CDR3 protein: CASSLGASGRSEQFF. CDR3 nucleotide sequence: TGTGCCAGCAGCTTAGGAGCTAGCGGGAGAAGTGAGCAGTTCTTC.

V usage is TRBV14 and J usage is TRBJ2-3; possible D gene TRBD2, 6 bases. Trimming pared 0 bases from V and 4 bases from J, leaving 11 bases between. Per the germline V gene, CDR1 is SGHDN and CDR2 is FVKESK. This CDR3 has 15 amino acids. CDR3 loop: CASSQDLGGADTQYF. The CDR3 bases are TGTGCCAGCAGCCAAGATTTGGGAGGAGCAGATACGCAGTATTTT.

This clone was counted between two and nine times. V is TRBV9 and J is TRBJ1-4, with no clear D. The V gene's germline CDR1 is SGDLS and CDR2 YYNGEE. CDR3 length equals 13 residues. V lost 4 bases to trimming and J lost 8 bases, with 12 bases between them. CDR3 in amino acids: CASSLWGYEKLFF. DNA of the CDR3: TGTGCCAGCAGCTTATGGGGATACGAAAAACTGTTTTTT. Filled out from reference TRBV9 and TRBJ1-4, the complete variable domain reads DSGVTQTPKHLITATGQRVTLRCSPRSGDLSVYWYQQSLDQGLQFLIQYYNGEERAKGNILERFSAQQFPDLHSELNLSSLELGDSALYFCASSLWGYEKLFFGSGTQLSVL.

This clone was seen a handful of times. This chain links TRBV6-8 with TRBJ2-1, with D possibly TRBD1 on 6 matching bases. The germline V gene has CDR1 MNHGY and CDR2 SAAAGT. The CDR3 runs 14 residues. Trimming removed 7 bases at V and 3 bases at J, with 13 bases between. Here the CDR3 DNA reads TGTGCCAGCATTTCCCTGGACAGCTACAATGAGCAGTTCTTC. Residues: CASISLDSYNEQFF.

This sequence joins TRBV2 and TRBJ2-3; 11 nucleotides line up with TRBD2. V lost 9 bases to trimming and J lost 7 bases; unmatched junction nucleotides: 9. Looked up from germline, CDR1 is SNHLY and CDR2 is FYNNEI. CDR3 size: 14 residues. CDR3 region: CASSTSGSSNTQYF. In nucleotides, the CDR3 is TGTGCCAGTAGCACTAGCGGGAGTTCTAATACGCAGTATTTT.

This clone showed up just a few times. The V gene is TRBV9, the J gene TRBJ2-3, with D possibly being TRBD1 (5 bases). The CDR3 loop spans 16 amino acids. Germline V lookup: CDR1 SGDLS, CDR2 YYNGEE. Trimming cost V 0 bases and J 2 bases, with 13 bases left between them. In DNA, the CDR3 is TGTGCCAGCAGCGTAGCGGCAGGGCTTTTCACAGATACGCAGTATTTT. Translating gives CASSVAAGLFTDTQYF.

This clone has a handful of counts. The chain has TRBV11-3 and TRBJ2-5, with 8 nucleotides matching TRBD2. The CDR3 spans 15 residues. The V gene end was trimmed by 5 bases and the J gene end by 0 bases; junction bases not matched to a gene: 5. Germline CDR1 and CDR2: SGHNT and YENEEA. DNA for the CDR3: TGTGCCAGCAGCCTCGGGGGGGCTAACCAAGAGACCCAGTACTTC. Amino acids: CASSLGGANQETQYF.

V and J are TRBV8-2 and TRBJ1-4; the DNA was not used to check the table's D call, TRBD1. TRBV8-2 is flagged as a pseudogene. The CDR3 spans 13 residues. The CDR3 DNA follows: TGTGCCAGCAGTCCCCGGACAGGGAGAAAACTGTTTTTT. Translation gives CASSPRTGRKLFF.

This clone turned up a few times. The rearrangement uses TRBV11-3 and TRBJ1-4; TRBD1 might be the D (5 bases). V lost 5 bases to trimming and J lost 4 bases, with 17 bases between them. Germline values: CDR1 SGHNT, CDR2 YENEEA. The CDR3 loop spans 16 amino acids. The CDR3 DNA reads as TGTGCCAGCAGCCTTACCCCAGGGAGGATTAATGAAAAACTGTTTTTT. It encodes CASSLTPGRINEKLFF.

V and J are TRBV6-1 and TRBJ1-1; D is perhaps TRBD1 (5 bases). CDR1 and CDR2 (germline): MNHNS, SASEGT. The CDR3 is 17 residues long. V lost 0 bases and J 2 bases, leaving 16 bases between the germline ends. The CDR3 loop reads CASSEASLGAGNTEAFF. The DNA of the CDR3 is TGTGCCAGCAGTGAAGCGTCGCTAGGGGCGGGTAACACTGAAGCTTTCTTT.

This clone was seen only a few times. The CDR3 protein is CASRPRSGPGEQYF. As DNA, the CDR3 is TGTGCCAGCAGGCCTCGTAGCGGGCCTGGCGAGCAGTACTTC. The chain joins TRBV2 to TRBJ2-7, with 7 bases lining up with TRBD2. The junction had 11 bases not matched to a gene; V was cut back by 6 bases and J by 6 bases. This CDR3 spans 14 amino acids. Per the germline V gene, CDR1 is SNHLY and CDR2 is FYNNEI. The full variable domain, completed using reference TRBV2 and TRBJ2-7, is EPEVTQTPSHQVTQMGQEVILRCVPISNHLYFYWYRQILGQKVEFLVSFYNNEISEKSEIFDDQFSVERPDGSNFTLKIRSTKLEDSAMYFCASRPRSGPGEQYFGPGTRLTVT.

The chain links TRBV6-8 to TRBJ2-7; 8 bases are a match to TRBD2. The V segment lost 2 bases and the J segment 3 bases; nucleotides outside the gene matches: 6. The CDR3 extends over 15 amino acids. Looked up from germline, CDR1 is MNHGY and CDR2 is SAAAGT. The CDR3 DNA sequence: TGTGCCAGCAGTTACCAAGGGACTAGGTTCTACGAGCAGTACTTC. Encoded protein: CASSYQGTRFYEQYF.

This clone is labeled large. This chain links TRBV6-8 with TRBJ2-7, with D perhaps TRBD2 (6 bases). This CDR3 has 15 residues. CDR1 is MNHGY, CDR2 SAAAGT, per germline. Between the trimmed V and J ends, which lost 10 bases and 5 bases, there was a span of 24 bases. This CDR3 reads CAISFRSSESDEQYF. The CDR3 nucleotides read TGTGCCATCAGCTTCCGATCTAGCGAGAGTGACGAGCAGTACTTC.

This clone was seen a few times. The chain uses TRBV11-3 and TRBJ1-2, with D possibly matching TRBD1 (6 bases). V lost 4 bases, J lost 6 bases, and 15 bases lay in between. Germline CDR1 is SGHNT and CDR2 is YENEEA. The CDR3 covers 14 residues. CDR3 sequence reads: CASSSNRVVDGYTF. The CDR3 DNA is TGTGCCAGCAGCTCCAACAGGGTAGTCGATGGCTACACCTTC.